What follows are 19 T cell receptor beta chains derived from one specimen sequenced in a study of blood T cell repertoires in COVID-19. The table came from immunoSEQ multiplex PCR; TCRdb's copy has only in-frame clones and leaves some out. The sample gives tens of thousands of clones, roughly four fifths of which show up once; roughly 5.9% is in the top ten. The sequencing input was peripheral blood. The receptors come from a human donor in a cohort sampled during active or convalescent COVID-19.

The rearrangement links TRBV19 to TRBJ2-7; D unresolved. The germline V gene encodes CDR1 LNHDA and CDR2 SQIVND (reference sequence). Trimming removed 5 bases from V and 2 bases from J, with 13 bases in between. The CDR3 spans 14 residues. The CDR3 DNA reads TGTGCCAGTAGTCCGCTATACCAAACCTACGAGCAGTACTTC. Translated, it gives CASSPLYQTYEQYF.

This clone has just a few counts. This chain joins TRBV5-1 and TRBJ2-5; the D gene is possibly TRBD2 (6 bases). The CDR3 runs 13 residues. Trimming left V 8 bases short and J 3 bases short, with 14 bases between. The germline gives CDR1 SGHRS, CDR2 YFSETQ. CDR3 in amino acids: CASWGRPEETQYF. CDR3 sequence (DNA): TGCGCCAGTTGGGGGAGGCCTGAAGAGACCCAGTACTTC.

This chain connects TRBV5-1 to TRBJ1-3, with 9 bases identical to TRBD1. The CDR3 has 16 residues. Germline CDR1 SGHRS, CDR2 YFSETQ. V trimming: 3 bases; J trimming: 4 bases; junction bases outside the gene matches: 8. As DNA, the CDR3 is TGCGCCAGCAGCTGGACAGGGGAATTGTCGGGAAACACCATATATTTT. Encoded protein: CASSWTGELSGNTIYF.

The DNA of the CDR3 is TGTGCCAGCAGCCTGGGACAGCCGCGCACTGAAGCTTTCTTT. Encoded protein: CASSLGQPRTEAFF. The chain carries TRBV21-1 and TRBJ1-1; TRBD1, as called in the table, went unchecked against the DNA. TRBV21-1 is listed as a pseudogene. The CDR3 has 14 residues.

CDR3 in amino acids: CASSPTQPTGSGQPQHF. CDR3 nucleotide sequence: TGTGCCAGCTCACCAACCCAGCCTACAGGGTCGGGTCAGCCCCAGCATTTT. This chain uses TRBV18 with TRBJ1-5; D is perhaps TRBD1 (6 bases). The CDR3 loop spans 17 amino acids. Trimming stripped 2 bases from V and 6 bases from J, with 20 bases between. Germline V gene lookup returns CDR1 KGHSH and CDR2 LQKENI.

The rearrangement joins TRBV6-1 to TRBJ1-1; D uncertain. The germline V gene encodes CDR1 MNHNS and CDR2 SASEGT. V was trimmed by 1 base and J by 1 base, leaving 10 bases between them. The CDR3 runs to 15 residues. CDR3 region: CASSEGSTGNTEAFF. In DNA form, the CDR3 reads TGTGCCAGCAGTGAAGGGTCCACGGGGAACACTGAAGCTTTCTTT.

The CDR3 coding sequence is TGTGCCACCAGTGACGGACAGGGGTCTGGCTACACCTTC. Its protein is CATSDGQGSGYTF. This chain connects TRBV24-1 to TRBJ1-2, with 9 bases fitting TRBD1. The CDR3 length is 13 residues. Per the germline V gene, CDR1 is KGHDR and CDR2 is SFDVKD. Trimming removed 4 bases from V and 7 bases from J; junction bases left unmatched: 3.

The sample holds many counts of this clone. The V gene is TRBV25-1, the J gene TRBJ1-1; D gene ambiguous. Germline CDR1 MGHDK, CDR2 SYGVNS. V was clipped by 1 base and J by 0 bases, with 9 bases between them. This CDR3 is built from 15 residues. The DNA for the CDR3 is TGTGCCAGCAGTGAATTGATAGCAATGAACACTGAAGCTTTCTTT. It yields the protein CASSELIAMNTEAFF.

The V call is TRBV11-3, the J call TRBJ2-3; 10 positions match TRBD2. Germline V gene data show CDR1 as SGHNT and CDR2 as YENEEA. This CDR3 has 16 residues. The V segment lost 1 base and the J segment 1 base; nucleotides outside the gene matches: 2. For the CDR3, the DNA is TGTGCCAGCAGCTTAGGGACTAGCGGAGGCACAGATACGCAGTATTTT. Amino acids: CASSLGTSGGTDTQYF.

The V and J genes are TRBV29-1 and TRBJ1-3; perhaps TRBD1 as D (6 bases). Germline V lookup: CDR1 SQVTM, CDR2 ANQGSEA. This CDR3 spans 14 amino acids. The CDR3 is CSTIGGTTGNTIYF. CDR3 coding DNA: TGCAGTACCATAGGTGGGACAACTGGAAACACCATATATTTT.

This clone was picked up a small number of times. The J gene is TRBJ1-2, the V gene TRBV7-2, with 8 bases matching TRBD1. CDR1 and CDR2 from the germline V gene are SGHTA and FQGNSA. The junction had 6 bases not matched to a gene; V was cut back by 5 bases and J by 4 bases. The length of the CDR3 is 14 residues. CDR3 region: CASSADRAAYGYTF. The CDR3 nucleotides are TGTGCCAGCAGCGCGGACAGGGCAGCCTATGGCTACACCTTC. Variable domain in full (rest from reference TRBV7-2 and TRBJ1-2): GAGVSQSPSNKVTEKGKDVELRCDPISGHTALYWYRQSLGQGLEFLIYFQGNSAPDKSGLPSDRFSAERTGGSVSTLTIQRTQQEDSAVYLCASSADRAAYGYTFGSGTRLTVV.

The J gene is TRBJ2-3, the V gene TRBV7-9, with 15 bases identical to TRBD2. CDR3 size: 18 residues. V trimming: 3 bases; J trimming: 1 base; junction bases outside the gene matches: 5. Germline lookup yields CDR1 SEHNR and CDR2 FQNEAQ (reference sequence). The CDR3: CASSFGTSGGYGTDTQYF. The CDR3 DNA reads as TGTGCCAGCAGCTTCGGGACTAGCGGGGGGTACGGCACAGATACGCAGTATTTT.

In this sample, this clone turned up a few times. The V gene is TRBV5-1, the J gene TRBJ2-3; TRBD2 aligns across 10 bases. V lost 5 bases and J lost 1; bases outside the gene matches: 10. From germline, CDR1 is SGHRS and CDR2 YFSETQ. The CDR3 runs 17 residues. Here the CDR3 reads CASRVGSGGPGTDTQYF. Written as DNA, the CDR3 is TGCGCCAGCAGGGTCGGTAGCGGGGGGCCCGGCACAGATACGCAGTATTTT.

The chain has TRBV2 and TRBJ2-2; D gene ambiguous. Germline assignment: CDR1 SNHLY and CDR2 FYNNEI. This CDR3 is built from 16 residues. Trimming left V 0 bases short and J 6 bases short, with 14 bases between. In DNA form, the CDR3 reads TGTGCCAGCAGTGAAGCGTATGGGTACCTAGCCGGGGAGCTGTTTTTT. Amino acids: CASSEAYGYLAGELFF.

The CDR3 loop reads CAWRGGGTTGELFF. The CDR3 DNA sequence: TGTGCCTGGAGAGGGGGAGGGACCACCGGGGAGCTGTTTTTT. The V gene is TRBV30, the J gene TRBJ2-2; D may be TRBD2 (7 bases). The CDR3 runs to 14 residues. Germline-derived CDR1 and CDR2 are GTSNPN and SVGIG (reference sequence). Trimming took off 3 bases at V and 4 bases at J, with 12 bases between the two ends.

This chain joins TRBV5-4 and TRBJ2-1; possible D gene TRBD2, 6 bases. CDR3 size: 13 residues. Trimming pared 2 bases from V and 8 bases from J, leaving 11 bases between. Germline V gives CDR1 SGHNT, CDR2 YYREEE (reference sequence). For the CDR3, the DNA is TGTGCCAGCAGCTTCGGTTGGGGGGATGAGCAGTTCTTC. Its translation: CASSFGWGDEQFF.

The rearrangement joins TRBV5-6 to TRBJ1-6; TRBD1 aligns across 7 bases. Germline V lookup: CDR1 SGHDT, CDR2 YYEEEE. V lost 4 bases and J lost 0; bases outside the gene matches: 4. The CDR3 consists of 16 residues. The chain's CDR3 is CASSPTGSSYNSPLHF. Here the CDR3 DNA reads TGTGCCAGCAGCCCGACAGGGAGCTCCTATAATTCACCCCTCCACTTT.

The chain recombines TRBV6-6 with TRBJ1-2; 7 bases align to TRBD1. The CDR3 has 15 amino acids. V lost 5 bases, J lost 4 bases, and 10 bases stayed unmatched. The germline V gene has CDR1 MNHNY and CDR2 SVGAGI (reference sequence). CDR3 amino acids: CASSGTEPPFYGYTF. CDR3 DNA: TGTGCCAGCAGTGGGACAGAGCCCCCTTTCTATGGCTACACCTTC.

The rearrangement links TRBV6-2 or TRBV6-3 to TRBJ1-3; D gene uncertain. CDR3 length equals 16 residues. Germline values: CDR1 MNHEY, CDR2 SVGEGT. V lost 2 bases and J lost 0, with 11 bases in between. DNA for the CDR3: TGTGCCAGCAGTTACAAGGGCGGGCTCTCTGGAAACACCATATATTTT. It translates to CASSYKGGLSGNTIYF.